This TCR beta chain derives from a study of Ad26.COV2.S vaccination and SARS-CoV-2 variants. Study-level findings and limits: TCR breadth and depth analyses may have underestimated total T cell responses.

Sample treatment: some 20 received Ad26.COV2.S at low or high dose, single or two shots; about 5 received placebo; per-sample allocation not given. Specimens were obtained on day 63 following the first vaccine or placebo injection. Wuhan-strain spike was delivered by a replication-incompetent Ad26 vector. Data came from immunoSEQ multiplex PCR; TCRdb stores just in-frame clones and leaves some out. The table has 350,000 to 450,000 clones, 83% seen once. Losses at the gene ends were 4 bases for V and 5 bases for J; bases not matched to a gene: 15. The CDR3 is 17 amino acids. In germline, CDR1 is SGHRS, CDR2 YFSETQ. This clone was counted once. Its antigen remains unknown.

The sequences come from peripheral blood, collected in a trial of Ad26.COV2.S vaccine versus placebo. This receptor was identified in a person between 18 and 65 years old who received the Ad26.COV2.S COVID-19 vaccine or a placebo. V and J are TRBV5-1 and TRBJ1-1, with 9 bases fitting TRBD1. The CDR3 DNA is TGCGCCAGCAGCAGGGGACAGGGCTTCCCACCACGAACTGAAGCTTTCTTT. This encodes CASSRGQGFPPRTEAFF.